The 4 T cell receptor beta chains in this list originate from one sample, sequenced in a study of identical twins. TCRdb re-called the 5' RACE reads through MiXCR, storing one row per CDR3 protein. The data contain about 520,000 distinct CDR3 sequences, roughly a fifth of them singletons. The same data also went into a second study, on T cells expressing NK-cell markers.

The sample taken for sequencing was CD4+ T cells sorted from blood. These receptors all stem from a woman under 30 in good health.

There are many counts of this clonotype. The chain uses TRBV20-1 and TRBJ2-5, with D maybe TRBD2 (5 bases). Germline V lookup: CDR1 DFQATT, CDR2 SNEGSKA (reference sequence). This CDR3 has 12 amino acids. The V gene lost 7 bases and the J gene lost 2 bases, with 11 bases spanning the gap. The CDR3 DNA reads TGCAGTGTAGGACTTTCACAAGAGACCCAGTACTTC. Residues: CSVGLSQETQYF.

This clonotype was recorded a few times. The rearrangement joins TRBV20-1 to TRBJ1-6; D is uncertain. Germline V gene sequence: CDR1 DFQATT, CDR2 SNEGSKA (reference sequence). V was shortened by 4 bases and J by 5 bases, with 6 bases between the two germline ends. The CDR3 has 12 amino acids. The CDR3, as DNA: TGCAGTGCTATCGGAAATAATTCACCCCTCCACTTT. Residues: CSAIGNNSPLHF.

CDR3 loop: CSARSTSGTDTQYF. CDR3 in DNA: TGCAGTGCTAGATCCACTAGCGGCACAGATACGCAGTATTTT. The V gene is TRBV20-1, the J gene TRBJ2-3, with TRBD2 matching 7 bases. The CDR3 is 14 residues long. J gave up 1 base and V 2 bases, and 3 bases lay outside the gene matches. Germline lookup yields CDR1 DFQATT and CDR2 SNEGSKA (reference sequence).

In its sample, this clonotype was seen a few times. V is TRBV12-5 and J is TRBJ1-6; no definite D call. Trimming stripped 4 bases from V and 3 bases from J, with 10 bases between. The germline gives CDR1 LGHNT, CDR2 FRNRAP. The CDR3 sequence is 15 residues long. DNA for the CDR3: TGTGCTAGTGGTTCCGCGGGGATCTATAATTCACCCCTCCACTTT. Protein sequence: CASGSAGIYNSPLHF.